This section outlines one T cell receptor beta chain sequence together with its context. Its antigen has not been determined. This entry comes from a study of cytomegalovirus exposure and HLA in healthy donors (dated by TCRdb to between 2016 and 2019). Looking at the study overall: An earlier analysis of roughly 570 of the donors reported 276 Gb of sequence data and about 120 million unique TCR beta sequences obtained from about 200 million T cells. An early release that covered around 590 HLA-typed donors contained approximately 300 gigabases of sequencing data and 75 million to 100 million unique TCR sequences. Of the roughly 390 genotyped donors, approximately 83% fell in the genetic ancestry cluster associated with self-reported Caucasian donors. The aim of the study was to test whether cataloging public T cell receptors could identify signatures of past pathogen exposure. The study profiled the T cell repertoires of 550 to 700 subjects by immunosequencing and related them to cytomegalovirus serostatus. Along with the approximately 620-subject first cohort, a separate validation cohort of over a hundred different subjects was used. High-throughput TCR immunosequencing, statistical association of individual TCRs with disease status, and machine learning were combined to predict cytomegalovirus infection status. A later analysis re-examined previously published TCR beta repertoires from roughly 720 donors and added high-resolution HLA genotyping to investigate patterns of TCR occurrence. Rather than using new phenotypic data, the later analysis identified candidate immune exposures from TCR beta sequences and from how often those sequences occurred across donors. To decide whether each TCR beta V gene segment behaved as functional or pseudogenic, an earlier analysis of some 570 of the donors relied on high-throughput TCR beta sequencing. Donor age, sex, ethnicity and CMV serostatus were compiled together with the repertoire data. In a later genetic analysis, genome-wide SNP genotypes for about 65% of the roughly 700 donors were used, and that subset was treated as a discovery cohort. All discovery cohort repertoires had been generated on a single sequencing platform. Both class I and class II loci were covered by HLA typing, at four-digit resolution. The number of typed donors differed by locus: about 620-640 for A, B, C, DRB1 and DQB1; some 500 for DQA1; fewer than 610 for DPA1; and roughly 470 for DPB1. Several DR-DQ haplotypes were handled as single units for association and clustering because linkage in the cohort was strong. On average, roughly 200,000 unique TCR beta nucleotide sequences were sequenced per donor among a few hundred genotyped donors of the cohort, with roughly 18% of those sequences being non-productive.

The cohort consisted of 600 to 750 healthy bone marrow donors. Cohort members were all nominally healthy when sampled, although unrecorded immune exposures were likely present. The donor tested CMV seropositive and was one of the 289 seropositive cohort members. Each donor provided a peripheral blood sample, and peripheral blood mononuclear cells were used for TCR beta sequencing. Genomic DNA extraction from the blood cell samples was performed with the Qiagen DNeasy Blood Extraction Kit. Reading from cysteine to phenylalanine, the CDR3 counts 13 amino acids. Only CDR3 DNA remains: 39 bases, in frame from the first base. Clipping removes 4 bases from V and 5 bases from J, with 4 as the unmatched junction base count. The CDR1 and CDR2 encoded by the germline V gene are KGHSH and LQKENI. Library creation used the immunoSEQ multiplex PCR assay. For the multiplex PCR, a mixture combining 60 forward primers for TCR Vbeta segments and 13 reverse primers for TCR Jbeta segments was used. Amplification of the CDR3 region of rearranged TCR beta genes was performed with a multiplex PCR assay on genomic DNA. The amplified TCR beta libraries were sequenced on the Illumina HiSeq System as 87-base-pair reads. Under the source paper's analysis protocol: Across the 500 to 850 repertoires, a later analysis counted some 81 million unique TCR beta chains, 9.5 million to 13 million of which were shared by at least two donors. Raw reads were error-corrected and collapsed into unique sequences with a nearest-neighbor algorithm that merged closely related sequences to remove PCR and sequencing errors. To assign V, D and J gene segments, CDR3 sequences were aligned to IMGT reference sequences. For a sequence to be retained, a match of at least six nucleotides was required to both a V gene segment and a J gene segment. A rearrangement counted as productive if the CDR3 had no stop codons and remained in frame with V and J, and every other rearrangement counted as non-productive. CDR3 was defined by IMGT convention, running from the second conserved V-encoded cysteine to the conserved J-encoded phenylalanine. The earlier analysis of about 610 of the donors excluded any sequence lacking an unambiguous match to a single V gene segment. An earlier analysis of roughly 590 of the donors called V segments functional above 56.7% productive rearrangements and segregating when the between-donor standard deviation exceeded 5%. To diagnose cytomegalovirus status from the catalog of TCR beta chain sequences, a statistical classification framework was built. V and J gene assignment, in a later analysis, came from comparing TCR nucleotide sequences with IMGT/GENE-DB human TR gene sequences. In a later analysis, CDR3 sequences and most-parsimonious VDJ recombination scenarios were assigned using the TCRdist pipeline. A later analysis defined each TCR beta chain by its CDR3 amino acid sequence plus V-gene family, and excluded reads lacking a unique V-gene family. As a way to deal with suspected cross-contamination and a sequencing artifact, a later analysis dropped 450 to 700 nucleotide sequences that were highly shared and had low generation probability. A later analysis calculated a clonal expansion index for each public chain from normalized within-repertoire ranks of inferred template counts. A later analysis computed generation probabilities with a VDJ recombination model fitted to out-of-frame rearrangements, and checked the results against IGoR. Hypergeometric tests were used in a later analysis to score TCR-TCR, TCR-HLA and TCR-CMV co-occurrence, with a repertoire-size bias correction applied to the TCR pairs. In a later analysis, false discovery rates were estimated by permuting HLA or CMV assignments 20 times. A later analysis grouped co-occurring TCRs with DBSCAN, adding TCRdist sequence similarity when clustering within HLA-allele-positive subsets. Co-occurrence clustering excluded repertoires with fewer than 30,000 or more than 120,000 public chains, plus five with anomalous nucleotide sharing. As stored in TCRdb, this immuneACCESS dataset retains in-frame rearrangements with V and J assigned. A fraction of the clones does not appear; measured against another copy, unresolved V genes explain less than half of the discrepancy, and the remainder lacks a known reason. V and J calls and clone size are copied from that table; D and trimming were computed from the DNA. The sample has over 100,000 clones on record. Around 6.5% of the sample belongs to the ten largest clones.

The investigation overall reported the following: In both the original and validation cohorts, the classifier was reported to diagnose cytomegalovirus status with high specificity and sensitivity. Because some donors lacked HLA typing at each locus, the association tests relied only on the typed subset. A later analysis associated about 18,000 TCR beta sequences with specific HLA alleles at a false discovery rate of 0.05. Immune exposure information for the cohort was limited to CMV serostatus. Compared with the roughly 670-donor mean, donors in an Asian-associated ancestry cluster had fewer N-insertions in productive TCRs, according to a later genetic analysis. Correlated functional status among segregating V segments might reflect linkage disequilibrium, but an unknown experimental factor could not be ruled out. A later analysis found that TCR association rates varied across HLA loci, with DRB1 alleles showing the most associated TCRs and HLA-C alleles the fewest. In vitro tests confirmed that a few of the cytomegalovirus-associated TCR beta chains recognize cytomegalovirus antigens. Because counts were too low, roughly 17 rarely observed V segments, including chromosome 9 orphons, were left out of the earlier analysis of roughly 600 of the donors. In a later analysis, HLA-associated TCR beta chains were found to be more clonally expanded and to have lower generation probabilities than equally common non-associated chains. The study gave a list of 150 to 200 TCR beta chains associated with cytomegalovirus. The presence/absence analyses assumed that sequencing depth was roughly uniform across donors, and that assumption may not be true. Strong co-occurrence of HLA alleles, especially DR and DQ, made assigning TCR associations to individual alleles difficult. According to the authors, the approach could potentially be generalized to other disease states and immunological phenotypes. A further reported finding was that TCR beta sequences accurately predicted the HLA-A and HLA-B alleles for most subjects in the first cohort. In a later analysis, most CMV-associated TCR beta chains were found to appear HLA-restricted, with HLA associations seemingly driven largely by CMV exposure. While some public TCRs were present in many individuals, most TCR sequences turned up only very rarely across donors. In a later genetic analysis, a missense DCLRE1C variant was associated with V-gene and J-gene trimming of TCR beta chains, and the association was replicated in an independent cohort. Several of the top co-occurrence clusters appeared to be linked to parvovirus B19, influenza, CMV and Epstein-Barr virus, according to a later analysis. An earlier analysis of roughly 570 of the donors showed that most TCR beta V segments appeared in productive rearrangements either about 90% or about 30% of the time, which broadly matched IMGT annotations. In this cohort, only TCR beta chains were sequenced, and detectable features were limited by the absence of alpha or paired-chain data. Because the 87-base-pair reads could not distinguish some IMGT-functional V segments, including TRBV6-2 and TRBV6-3, those segments were excluded. A cluster of highly shared sequence variants was judged likely to represent a technical artifact of the sequencing pipeline.

The TCR comes from a man aged 40-49 years in good health and CMV-seropositive. The sample taken for sequencing was PBMCs. Rearrangement joined TRBV18 to TRBJ2-5; TRBD1 fits 7 bases in the junction. The DNA sequence reads TGTGCCAGCTCACGAGGGGGCCCTGAGACCCAGTACTTC. This gives the protein CASSRGGPETQYF. Full variable domain (CDR3 extended with the reference TRBV18 and TRBJ2-5 proteins): NAGVMQNPRHLVRRRGQEARLRCSPMKGHSHVYWYRQLPEEGLKFMVYLQKENIIDESGMPKERFSAEFPKEGPSILRIQQVVRGDSAAYFCASSRGGPETQYFGPGTRLLVL.